Presented here are 5 T cell receptor beta chains from one specimen sequenced in a study of T cells after posttransplantation cyclophosphamide. Treatment was busulfan-fludarabine conditioning, a marrow graft, and cyclophosphamide on days +3 and +4. The repertoire was sequenced with immunoSEQ multiplex PCR; TCRdb's copy has only in-frame clones and lacks some. The sample has approximately 6,200 clones; 82% are singletons. The sample consisted of CD4+ T cells sorted from blood, taken around 370 days after allogeneic stem cell transplant with posttransplant cyclophosphamide. These receptors were obtained from a male patient aged 50 or older who received an allogeneic stem cell transplant from a related donor and was CMV-positive. Some T cells may arise from the graft donor.

In the case of this clone: Compared with germline, one end of the junction differs, possibly owing to a read error. Other DNA sequences in the same sample also yield this CDR3. The V call is TRBV18, the J call TRBJ1-6; 8 bases agree with TRBD1. The CDR3 covers 18 residues. Germline assignment: CDR1 KGHSH and CDR2 LQKENI. The CDR3 here is CASSPRAGGASDNSPLHF. CDR3 DNA sequence: TGTGCCAGCTCACCGCGAGCAGGGGGCGCTTCGGACAATTCCCCCCTCCACTTT.

The chain carries TRBV4-2 and TRBJ2-3; 10 bases are shared with TRBD2. The V segment lost 5 bases and the J segment 6 bases; nucleotides outside the gene matches: 14. The CDR3 length is 17 residues. Germline values: CDR1 LGHNA, CDR2 YNFKEQ. The CDR3 coding sequence is TGTGCCAGCAGCAATCTCCCCGGACTAGCGGTCGTGGATACGCAGTATTTT. Translation: CASSNLPGLAVVDTQYF.

DNA of the CDR3: TGTGCCAGCTCACCACGGGCAGCGGACGGGAACACCATATATTTT. Its protein product is CASSPRAADGNTIYF. The V and J genes are TRBV18 and TRBJ1-3, with D unclear. Per the germline V gene, CDR1 is KGHSH and CDR2 is LQKENI. The CDR3 length is 15 residues. Trimming left V 1 base short and J 7 bases short, with 14 bases between.

The chain employs TRBV13 and TRBJ2-2; 15 bases align to TRBD2. V trimming: 5 bases; J trimming: 7 bases; junction bases outside the gene matches: 14. The germline V gene has CDR1 PRHDT and CDR2 FYEKMQ (reference sequence). The CDR3 covers 19 residues. CDR3 in amino acids: CASSPGLAGGPRKIGELFF. CDR3 sequence (DNA): TGTGCCAGCAGCCCTGGACTAGCGGGAGGGCCACGGAAAATCGGGGAGCTGTTTTTT.

The rearrangement uses TRBV6-6 and TRBJ2-1; 11 nucleotides match TRBD2. The CDR3 runs to 16 residues. J was trimmed by 5 bases and V by 4 bases; bases with no gene match: 7. The germline CDR1 and CDR2 sequences are MNHNY and SVGAGI (reference sequence). DNA of the CDR3: TGTGCCAGCAGTTCTACGACTAGCGGGGTGAACAATGAGCAGTTCTTC. It is translated as CASSSTTSGVNNEQFF.